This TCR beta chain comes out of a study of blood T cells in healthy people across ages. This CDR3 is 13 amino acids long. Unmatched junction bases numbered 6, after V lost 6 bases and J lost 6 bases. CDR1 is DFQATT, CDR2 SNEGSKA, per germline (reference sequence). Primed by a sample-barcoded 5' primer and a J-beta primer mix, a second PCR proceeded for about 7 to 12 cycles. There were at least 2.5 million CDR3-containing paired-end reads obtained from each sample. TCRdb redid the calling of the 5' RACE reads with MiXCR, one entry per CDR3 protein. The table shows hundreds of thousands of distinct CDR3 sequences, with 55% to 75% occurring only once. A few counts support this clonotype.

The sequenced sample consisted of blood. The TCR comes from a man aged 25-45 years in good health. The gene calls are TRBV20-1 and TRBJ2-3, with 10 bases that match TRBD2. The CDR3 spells CSAPSGGVDTQYF. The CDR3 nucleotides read TGCAGTGCCCCAAGCGGGGGGGTGGATACGCAGTATTTT.